Given below is one T cell receptor beta chain in context. The V gene lost 3 bases and the J gene lost 2 bases, with 11 bases spanning the gap. The V gene's germline CDR1 is MNHNY and CDR2 SVGAGI (reference sequence). The CDR3 is made up of 14 amino acids. This specimen belongs to a study of blood T cell repertoires in COVID-19. Study-wide background: Collection of acute and convalescent COVID-19 samples took place in the United States, Italy and Spain. PBMCs, B-cell-depleted T cells, or T cells were the source of the cDNA or gDNA that made up the material.

Study processing details: Amplification from reference gene primers served as the basis for estimated nucleated cell counts. Libraries were prepared by immunoSEQ multiplex PCR; TCRdb keeps only in-frame clonotypes and omits some of them. V and J calls and clone size follow that table, whereas D and trimming were derived from the DNA. The sample contains some 200,000 clones, approximately 84% of which appear only once. This sequence was found in a human donor with acute or convalescent COVID-19. The donor label of this sample is uncertain. The chain combines TRBV6-6 with TRBJ2-7; D is ambiguous. The specimen was peripheral blood. In nucleotides, the CDR3 is TGTGCCAGCAGTTATACACAGTCCGCCTACGAGCAGTACTTC. This sequence encodes CASSYTQSAYEQYF.